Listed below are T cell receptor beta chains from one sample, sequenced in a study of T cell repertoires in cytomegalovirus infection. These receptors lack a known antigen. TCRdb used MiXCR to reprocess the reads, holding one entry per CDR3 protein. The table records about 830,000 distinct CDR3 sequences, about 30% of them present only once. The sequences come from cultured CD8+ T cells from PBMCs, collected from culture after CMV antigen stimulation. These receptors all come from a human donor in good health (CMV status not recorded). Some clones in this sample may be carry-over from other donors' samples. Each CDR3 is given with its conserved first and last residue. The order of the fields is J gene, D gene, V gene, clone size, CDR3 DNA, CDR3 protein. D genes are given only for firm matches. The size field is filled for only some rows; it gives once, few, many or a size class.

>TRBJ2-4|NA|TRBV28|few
TGTGCCAGCAAACCAGGGGTCCCCAAAAACATTCAGTACTTC
CASKPGVPKNIQYF
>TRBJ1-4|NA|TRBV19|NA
TGTGCCAGTAGTGCCCTGAGGTTTGGTGAAAAACTGTTTTTT
CASSALRFGEKLFF
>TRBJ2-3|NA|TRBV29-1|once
TGCAGCGTTGAAACCGGGTTAGATACGCAGTATTTT
CSVETGLDTQYF
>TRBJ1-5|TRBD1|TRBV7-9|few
TGTGCCAGCAGCCCACAGGGGTGGGATCAGCCCCAGCATTTT
CASSPQGWDQPQHF
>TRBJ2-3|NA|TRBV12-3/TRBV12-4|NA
TGTGCCAGCAGGCCGACCCAGACCAGCACAGATACGCAGTATTTT
CASRPTQTSTDTQYF
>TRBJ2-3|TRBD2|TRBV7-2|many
TGTGCCAGCAGCCCTCTAGCGGGGGAATCCACAGATACGCAGTATTTT
CASSPLAGESTDTQYF
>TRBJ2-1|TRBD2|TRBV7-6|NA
TGTGTCAGCAGCCAAGGACTAGCGGGGGACCGACACGATGAGCAGTTCTTC
CVSSQGLAGDRHDEQFF
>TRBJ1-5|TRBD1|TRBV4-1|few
TGCGCCAGCAGCCAAAACACAGGGGCATGGCAGCCCCAGCATTTT
CASSQNTGAWQPQHF
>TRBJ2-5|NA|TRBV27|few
TGTGCCAGCAGTTCCCGGGCCTCCCAAGAGACCCAGTACTTC
CASSSRASQETQYF
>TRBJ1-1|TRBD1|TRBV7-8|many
TGTGCCAGCAGCGCGGGGACAGAATACACTGAAGCTTTCTTT
CASSAGTEYTEAFF
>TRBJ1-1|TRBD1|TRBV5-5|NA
TGTGCCAGCAGCTGGGGGACAGGCCTTATCGCTGAAGCTTTCTTT
CASSWGTGLIAEAFF
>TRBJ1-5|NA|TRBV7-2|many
TGTGCCAGCAGCTTAGGAGGGGGTAGCAATCAGCCCCAGCATTTT
CASSLGGGSNQPQHF
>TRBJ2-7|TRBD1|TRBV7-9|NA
TGTGCCAGCAGCCCCAGGGACAGGGGAGAAGAGCAGTACTTC
CASSPRDRGEEQYF
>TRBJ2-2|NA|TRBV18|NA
TGTGCCAGCTCTCTTGAAGTGAGTCTGAACACCGGGGAGCTGTTTTTT
CASSLEVSLNTGELFF